Listed here are 8 T cell receptor beta chains from one sample, sequenced in a study of response to subunit inactivated influenza vaccine. TCRdb processed the RT-PCR reads anew with MiXCR; each CDR3 protein has one entry. The sample records hundreds of thousands of distinct CDR3 sequences, approximately 12% being singletons. The specimen comprised PBMCs from blood, sampled roughly 45 days after vaccination. The source of these receptors is a man aged 45-65 years who received an inactivated influenza vaccine.

This clonotype was seen only a few times. The rearrangement uses TRBV7-6 and TRBJ2-7; TRBD2 matches 9 bases. CDR3 size: 14 residues. Trimming removed 5 bases from V and 4 bases from J; junction bases left unmatched: 6. Germline V gene data show CDR1 as SGHVS and CDR2 as FNYEAQ. The CDR3 bases are TGTGCCAGCAGCATTAGCGGGAGATCGTACGAGCAGTACTTC. Its translation: CASSISGRSYEQYF.

In this sample, this clonotype turned up a few times. The rearrangement joins TRBV6-1 to TRBJ1-4; D uncertain. This CDR3 is 13 amino acids long. CDR1 and CDR2 from the germline V gene are MNHNS and SASEGT. Trimming removed 6 bases from V and 4 bases from J, with 9 bases in between. In nucleotides, the CDR3 is TGTGCCAGCAGCAGGACGGTTAATGAAAAACTGTTTTTT. This gives the protein CASSRTVNEKLFF.

The DNA of the CDR3 is TGCAGCGTTGTTCTTGCCGCTCCCCATCAGCCCCAGCATTTT. Amino acid sequence: CSVVLAAPHQPQHF. The V call is TRBV29-1, the J call TRBJ1-5; D not certain. In germline, CDR1 is SQVTM, CDR2 ANQGSEA. CDR3 length equals 14 residues. V was pared by 4 bases and J by 5 bases, with 15 bases between.

This clonotype was seen more than once but under ten times. The chain joins TRBV12-3 or TRBV12-4 to TRBJ2-1; D unresolved. V gave up 8 bases and J gave up 8 bases, with 13 bases separating them. The CDR3 length is 12 residues. This CDR3 reads CASARALYEQFF. The CDR3 bases are TGTGCCAGCGCCCGAGCGTTGTATGAGCAGTTCTTC.

This clonotype was seen a handful of times. The chain joins TRBV29-1 to TRBJ2-7; D not resolved. Germline-derived CDR1 and CDR2 are SQVTM and ANQGSEA. Trimming removed 6 bases at V and 0 bases at J, with 12 bases between. CDR3 length equals 13 residues. The CDR3 DNA sequence: TGCAGCGTCCGGCTCCTGAGCTCCTACGAGCAGTACTTC. As protein: CSVRLLSSYEQYF.

V and J are TRBV5-1 and TRBJ2-2, with 14 bases matching TRBD2. Germline values: CDR1 SGHRS, CDR2 YFSETQ. The V gene end was trimmed by 4 bases and the J gene end by 5 bases; junction bases not matched to a gene: 7. The CDR3 spans 17 residues. This CDR3 reads CASSPGTSGRTTGELFF. For the CDR3, the DNA is TGCGCCAGCAGCCCCGGGACTAGCGGGAGAACAACCGGGGAGCTGTTTTTT.

In its sample, this clonotype was seen many times. The chain recombines TRBV20-1 with TRBJ2-3; TRBD2 matches 10 bases. Unmatched junction bases numbered 8, after V lost 6 bases and J lost 5 bases. This CDR3 has 14 residues. Germline-derived CDR1 and CDR2 are DFQATT and SNEGSKA (reference sequence). CDR3 DNA sequence: TGCAGTGCCCGTCTAGCGGGGGTGGGAGATACGCAGTATTTT. This gives the protein CSARLAGVGDTQYF.

This clonotype was seen more than once but under ten times. The chain carries TRBV4-2 and TRBJ1-1, with TRBD1 identical over 8 bases. Germline CDR1 and CDR2: LGHNA and YNFKEQ. V trimming: 5 bases; J trimming: 4 bases; junction bases outside the gene matches: 6. The length of the CDR3 is 14 residues. CDR3 amino acids: CASSASTGATEAFF. The CDR3 DNA is TGTGCCAGCAGCGCATCGACAGGGGCCACTGAAGCTTTCTTT.